One TCR beta chain is described in this entry. This CDR3 region has 15 residues. The junction had 8 bases not matched to a gene; V was cut back by 1 base and J by 6 bases. Germline V gives CDR1 MGHDK, CDR2 SYGVNS. The source of the sample is a study of blood T cell repertoires in COVID-19. Assay: immunoSEQ multiplex PCR; the TCRdb copy retains only in-frame clones and omits some. The table shows some 250,000 clones, with 70% to 80% occurring only once. Sequenced sample: peripheral blood. This TCR was sampled from a woman of 80 years or more with acute or convalescent COVID-19. This chain links TRBV25-1 with TRBJ1-2; 7 nucleotides match TRBD1. The chain's CDR3 is CASSEWSARGDGYTF. DNA for the CDR3: TGTGCCAGCAGTGAATGGAGCGCCAGGGGGGATGGCTACACCTTC.